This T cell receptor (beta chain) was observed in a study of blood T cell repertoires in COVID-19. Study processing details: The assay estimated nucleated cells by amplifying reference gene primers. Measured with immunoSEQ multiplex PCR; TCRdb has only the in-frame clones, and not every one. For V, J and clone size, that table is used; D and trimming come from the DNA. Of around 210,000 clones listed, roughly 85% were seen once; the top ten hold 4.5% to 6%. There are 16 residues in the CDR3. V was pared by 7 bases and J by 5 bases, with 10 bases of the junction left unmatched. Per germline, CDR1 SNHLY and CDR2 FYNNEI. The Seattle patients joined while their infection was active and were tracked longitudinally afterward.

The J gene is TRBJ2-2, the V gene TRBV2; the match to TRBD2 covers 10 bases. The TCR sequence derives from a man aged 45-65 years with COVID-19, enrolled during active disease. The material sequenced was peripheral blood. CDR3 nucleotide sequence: TGTGCCAGCAAAGCCGGCCTAGCGGGGGAAACCGGGGAGCTGTTTTTT. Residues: CASKAGLAGETGELFF.